This TCR beta chain was obtained from a study of shared clonotypes between healthy human individuals. Clones were sequenced by immunoSEQ multiplex PCR, and TCRdb holds only the in-frame ones, with some missing. The repertoire consists of over a million clones, with around 74% occurring once and the leading ten covering less than 1.5%. CD4+ cells yielded CD45RA+ naive and CD45RA-negative memory subsets. Study-level results: Represented genetic and exposure-history diversity was restricted by having few donors.

The table lists this clone with many counts. The antigen remains undetermined. The sequencing input was memory CD4+ T cells sorted from blood. Described subset: CD45RA-negative fraction. This TCR was sampled from a man aged 18 to 30 in good health.

For the CDR3, the DNA is TGCGCCAGCAGCGGGGGGAGCTCTGGAAACACCATATATTTT. The encoded protein is CASSGGSSGNTIYF. The V and J genes are TRBV5-1 and TRBJ1-3; TRBD1 is a possible D gene (5 bases). Germline V CDR1 and CDR2: SGHRS, YFSETQ. The length of the CDR3 is 14 residues. V dropped 4 bases and J dropped 0 bases, with 8 bases sitting between them.